A selection of T cell receptor beta chains follows, all from one sample in a study of glioma-infiltrating T cells. TCRdb analysed the multiplex PCR reads with MiXCR anew, one entry per CDR3 protein. The data show about 130,000 distinct CDR3 sequences, 24% seen once. Source material: glioma tissue, nonneoplastic brain tissue, or PBMCs (not recorded which). All receptors come from a human donor with low-grade glioma or glioblastoma, undergoing nonglioma brain surgery, or in good health (not recorded which). The CDR3 runs from the conserved cysteine through the conserved F or W. A D gene is named only where the DNA matches it firmly. The size entry is marked missing in some rows and otherwise reads once, few, many or a size class.

>TRBJ2-2|TRBV28|many|NA
TGTGCCAGCAGTTTACTAGGGATCCTGTTTTTT
CASSLLGILFF
>TRBJ1-5|TRBV20-1|many|NA
TGCAGTGCTAGCGGGTATAGCAATCAGCCCCAGCATTTT
CSASGYSNQPQHF
>TRBJ1-5|TRBV6-1|many|NA
TGTGCCAGCAGCCAAACCGTCAGGGGAGGTCAGCCCCAGCATTTT
CASSQTVRGGQPQHF
>TRBJ2-1|TRBV14|few|TRBD1
TGTGCCAGCAGCCTTCTACGGACAGGTGAGCAGTTCTTC
CASSLLRTGEQFF
>TRBJ2-1|TRBV11-3|few|NA
TGTGCCAGCAGCTTAGCGGGGCGGGAGCAGTTCTTC
CASSLAGREQFF
>TRBJ1-2|TRBV20-1|NA|NA
TGCAGTGCTAGAGATCTCGGCACACTATCCTATGGCTACACCTTC
CSARDLGTLSYGYTF
>TRBJ1-1|TRBV7-3|few|NA
TGTGCCAGCAGCTCGACCGGGGGGGCCCTGAACACTGAAGCTTTCTTT
CASSSTGGALNTEAFF
>TRBJ1-5|TRBV12-3/TRBV12-4|few|NA
TGTGCCAGCAGTCTGGAAGGGCCCCAGCATTTT
CASSLEGPQHF
>TRBJ2-3|TRBV24-1|medium-sized|NA
TGTGCCACCAGTGACCGATCTTCCCGACAGGGCACAGATACGCAGTATTTT
CATSDRSSRQGTDTQYF
>TRBJ2-5|TRBV7-2|NA|TRBD2
TGTGCCAGCAGCTTTCCCGGGACTAGCGGGGGGCCCGAAGAGACCCAGTACTTC
CASSFPGTSGGPEETQYF
>TRBJ2-3|TRBV5-1|NA|TRBD2
TGCGCCAGCAGCTTGGGTAGCGGGGGGGCCAATACGCAGTATTTT
CASSLGSGGANTQYF
>TRBJ1-1|TRBV29-1|few|NA
TGCAGAACAGCGGACACCATGAACACTGAAGCTTTCTTT
CRTADTMNTEAFF
>TRBJ1-2|TRBV6-1|few|NA
TGTGCCAGCAGTCGTCCGGAGAGGTCTCATGGCTACACCTTC
CASSRPERSHGYTF
>TRBJ2-3|TRBV24-1|few|TRBD2
TGTGCCACCAGTGGAACTAGCGGGGGGGGCACAGATACGCAGTATTTT
CATSGTSGGGTDTQYF
>TRBJ2-3|TRBV20-1|many|NA
TGCAGTGCTCCGGACAGCCCAAACACAGATACGCAGTATTTT
CSAPDSPNTDTQYF
>TRBJ2-3|TRBV7-6|few|NA
TGTGCCAGCAGCTTAGGTTCCCGAGGGAGCACAGATACGCAGTATTTT
CASSLGSRGSTDTQYF
>TRBJ1-5|TRBV28|many|NA
TGTGCCAGCATCGAGAGCAATCAGCCCCAGCATTTT
CASIESNQPQHF
>TRBJ2-1|TRBV24-1|many|NA
TGTGCCACCAGTGATCCGCCGGGACCGACTCTTGAGCAGTTCTTC
CATSDPPGPTLEQFF
>TRBJ1-2|TRBV2|NA|NA
TGTGCCAGCAGTGAAGCGCTTGCAGCTAACTATGGCTACACCTTC
CASSEALAANYGYTF
>TRBJ2-3|TRBV20-1|NA|TRBD1
TGCAGTGCTAGAGATAGGGGACAGGATTTCACAGATACGCAGTATTTT
CSARDRGQDFTDTQYF
>TRBJ1-4|TRBV12-3/TRBV12-4|NA|TRBD1
TGTGCCAGCAGGAGACAGGGAGGTGAAAAACTGTTTTTT
CASRRQGGEKLFF
>TRBJ1-2|TRBV5-1|few|TRBD1
TGCGCCAGCAGCCTGGGACAGGGGGCTGGGAATGGCTACACCTTC
CASSLGQGAGNGYTF
>TRBJ1-5|TRBV11-2|NA|NA
TGTGCCAGCAGCTTAGAGGCCAGGTCGGGTCAGCCCCAGCATTTT
CASSLEARSGQPQHF
>TRBJ1-5|TRBV6-1|many|TRBD1
TGTGCCAGCAGTGGGGACAGGGGGATGAGTCAGCCCCAGCATTTT
CASSGDRGMSQPQHF
>TRBJ1-1|TRBV7-2|NA|NA
TGTGCCAGCAGCTTACACAGACCAGCAGACACTGGAGCTTTCTTT
CASSLHRPADTGAFF
>TRBJ2-3|TRBV28|many|TRBD2
TGTGCCAGCAGTCCGCAGACTAGCGGTCACACAGATACGCAGTATTTT
CASSPQTSGHTDTQYF
>TRBJ2-3|TRBV7-2|once|TRBD1
TGTGCCAGCAGCTCCCGGGACAGGGGACGGGCAGATACGCAGTATTTT
CASSSRDRGRADTQYF
>TRBJ1-5|TRBV20-1|many|TRBD1
TGCAGTGCTAGAGCACAGGGGGCATATCAGCCCCAGCATTTT
CSARAQGAYQPQHF
>TRBJ1-1|TRBV19|NA|TRBD1
TGTGCCAGTACCTCCGGGACAGGGGCCTTCGCTGCTTTCTTT
CASTSGTGAFAAFF
>TRBJ2-1|TRBV12-3/TRBV12-4|many|NA
TGTGCCAGCAGTTTAGGAGCCGCTAGGATAATTAGTGAGCAGTTCTTC
CASSLGAARIISEQFF
>TRBJ2-5|TRBV20-1|NA|NA
TGCAGTGCTATTCCCGGGACATTAAATTGGTACCAAGAGACCCAGTACTTC
CSAIPGTLNWYQETQYF
>TRBJ2-1|TRBV6-6|NA|NA
TGTGCCAGCATCATGATATCAGCGGCCAATGAGCAGTTCTTC
CASIMISAANEQFF
>TRBJ2-1|TRBV6-1|many|TRBD2
TGTGCCGGCCAAGCGGGGGGTTACAATGAGCAGTTCTTC
CAGQAGGYNEQFF
>TRBJ2-1|TRBV12-3/TRBV12-4|NA|TRBD1
TGTGCCAGCAGGTCACTCTCGGGACAGCTCTCCTACAATGAGCAGTTCTTC
CASRSLSGQLSYNEQFF
>TRBJ2-3|TRBV3-1|NA|TRBD1
TGTGCCAGCAGCCAAGATCCGGACAGGCGTACAGATACGCAGTATTTT
CASSQDPDRRTDTQYF
>TRBJ2-3|TRBV20-1|many|NA
TGCAGTGCTAGCTCGACAGTGGGAAATTATTTT
CSASSTVGNYF
>TRBJ2-3|TRBV15|NA|TRBD2
TGTGCCACCGCCTCTAGCGGGGGTGTAGATACGCAGTATTTT
CATASSGGVDTQYF
>TRBJ1-3|TRBV25-1|NA|TRBD1
TGTGCCAGTAGGGGGCCTGGAAACACCATATATTTT
CASRGPGNTIYF
>TRBJ2-5|TRBV7-3|many|NA
TGTGCCAGCAGCTTAGCACACCAAGAGACCCAGTACTTC
CASSLAHQETQYF
>TRBJ2-1|TRBV7-2|NA|NA
TGTGCCAGCAGCGGAACCTACAATGAGCAGTTCTTC
CASSGTYNEQFF
>TRBJ1-2|TRBV3-1|few|NA
TGTGCCAGCAGCCGAGAGTTCCGGGGACACCGGAGTGACTATGGCTACACCTTC
CASSREFRGHRSDYGYTF
>TRBJ1-5|TRBV28|NA|TRBD1
TGTGCCAGCAGCCCGGACAGGGGGCAATATAGCAATCAGCCCCAGCATTTT
CASSPDRGQYSNQPQHF
>TRBJ1-2|TRBV24-1|NA|TRBD1
TGTGCCACCAGTTCCGACAGGGTTCCCTATGGCTACACCTTC
CATSSDRVPYGYTF
>TRBJ1-2|TRBV15|few|TRBD1
TGTGCCACCAGCAGAAACCCCACAGGGGACGATGGCTACACCTTC
CATSRNPTGDDGYTF
>TRBJ1-4|TRBV6-1|few|NA
TGTGCCAGCAGTGAAGCAGTCGGGGGGGAAAAACTGTTTTTT
CASSEAVGGEKLFF
>TRBJ2-1|TRBV6-2/TRBV6-3|few|NA
TGTGCCAGCAGTTACTCGATAAGGGTCGGAGAGCAGTTCTTC
CASSYSIRVGEQFF
>TRBJ2-5|TRBV19|NA|TRBD2
TGTGCCAATAGTGTAGCGGGAAACCAAGAGACCCAGTACTTC
CANSVAGNQETQYF
>TRBJ1-4|TRBV6-8|NA|TRBD1
TGTGCCAGCAGTTACTCGGGACAGGCTGCAACTAATGAAAAACTGTTTTTT
CASSYSGQAATNEKLFF
>TRBJ2-1|TRBV10-3|NA|NA
TGTGCCATCAGTGAACTAGCTTCGGGGAACAATGAGCAGTTCTTC
CAISELASGNNEQFF
>TRBJ2-3|TRBV7-9|NA|NA
TGTGCCAGCAGCTTCGAGGGCGCGGCCGATAGCACAGATACGCAGTATTTT
CASSFEGAADSTDTQYF
>TRBJ1-1|TRBV15|few|TRBD1
TGTGCCACCAGCGGACAGGGTTCTCGAGCTTTCTTT
CATSGQGSRAFF